This T cell receptor beta chain was sequenced during a study of blood T cells in healthy people across ages. Study-level information: Template switching caught about one barcoded beta molecule for each two T cells.

Per-sample PBMC isolation yielded at least 6 million cells. The sample holds many counts of this clonotype. Its antigen is currently unknown. Next came a second PCR, run for about 7 to 12 cycles, which used a sample-barcoded 5' primer along with a J-beta primer mix. Using its own MiXCR run on the 5' RACE reads, TCRdb lists one record per CDR3 protein. The sample has 600,000 or so distinct CDR3 sequences; roughly 30% are singletons. Germline CDR1 and CDR2: MNHNS and SASEGT. The V gene lost 4 bases and the J gene lost 1 base, with 11 bases spanning the gap. This CDR3 region has 14 residues. The study, taken as a whole, reports: A strong correlation was seen between TCR beta diversity and naive T cell percentage.

The material sequenced was blood. This chain uses TRBV6-1 with TRBJ2-7; D unresolved. This TCR derives from an elderly woman in good health. The DNA for the CDR3 is TGTGCCAGCAGTGGGGGTCGGGTGTCCTACGAGCAGTACTTC. Amino acids: CASSGGRVSYEQYF.